The next 24 T cell receptor beta chains were all read from a single sample in a study of follicular helper T cells after annual influenza vaccination. Assay: immunoSEQ multiplex PCR; the TCRdb copy retains only in-frame clones and omits some. The sample contains 4,800 or so clones, over 85% of which appear only once. The sample's time point: 2013-2014 season, 7 days after vaccination. The sample in question was CXCR5+ CD38- circulating T follicular helper cells from blood, obtained 7 days after influenza vaccination. As for subset: circulating Tfh, non-naive CD4+CXCR5+PD-1+ (ICOS+CD38+ or ICOS-CD38-). Receptor source: an adult who received the influenza vaccine.

With respect to this clone: The junction departs from germline at one end; a sequencing error may be responsible. The chain couples TRBV7-7 to TRBJ2-1; D unresolved. Germline lookup yields CDR1 SSHAT and CDR2 FNYEAQ (reference sequence). CDR3 length equals 11 residues. The DNA for the CDR3 is TGTGCTAGCAGCTCCGGTAGTGAGCAGTTCTTC. It codes for CASSSGSEQFF. Complete variable domain (other parts from reference TRBV7-7 and TRBJ2-1): GAGVSQSPRYKVTKRGQDVTLRCDPISSHATLYWYQQALGQGPEFLTYFNYEAQPDKSGLPSDRFSAERPEGSISTLTIQRTEQRDSAMYRCASSSGSEQFFGPGTRLTVL.

CDR3 in amino acids: CASSTGQGLYSPLHF. CDR3 nucleotides: TGTGCCAGTAGCACGGGACAGGGGCTTTATTCACCCCTCCACTTT. V and J are TRBV19 and TRBJ1-6, with TRBD1 matching 10 bases. Germline V CDR1 and CDR2: LNHDA, SQIVND (reference sequence). The CDR3 length is 15 residues. V dropped 6 bases and J dropped 8; count of bases not matched to a gene: 7.

This rearrangement joins TRBV29-1 to TRBJ2-3, with D tentatively TRBD2 (8 bases). Germline V lookup: CDR1 SQVTM, CDR2 ANQGSEA. The CDR3 contains 14 residues. CDR3: CSTGAGGREDTQYF. In DNA form, the CDR3 reads TGCAGTACAGGGGCGGGAGGCCGGGAAGATACGCAGTATTTT.

The gene calls are TRBV11-2 and TRBJ2-5; TRBD2 aligns across 8 bases. CDR3 length: 16 residues. CDR1 is SGHAT, CDR2 FQNNGV, per germline. V shed 2 bases and J 5 bases; nucleotides not matched to a gene: 10. CDR3 sequence (DNA): TGTGCCAGCAGCTTATTTGGAGCGGGAGAGGGGGAGACCCAGTACTTC. This translates into CASSLFGAGEGETQYF.

This chain uses TRBV19 with TRBJ1-5; possible D gene TRBD1, 6 bases. In germline, CDR1 is LNHDA, CDR2 SQIVND (reference sequence). The V and J ends lost 6 bases and 2 bases respectively, with 11 bases between them. The CDR3 contains 14 residues. The CDR3 loop is CASSRQEGNQPQHF. CDR3 DNA: TGTGCCAGTAGCCGACAGGAGGGCAATCAGCCCCAGCATTTT.

The genes are TRBV27 and TRBJ2-3; D is possibly TRBD2 (5 bases). The CDR3 is 15 amino acids. The germline CDR1 and CDR2 sequences are MNHEY and SMNVEV (reference sequence). Trimming removed 5 bases from V and 3 bases from J, with 15 bases in between. The CDR3 DNA is TGTGCCAGCAGTGAAATCCGGCTAGCAACAGATACGCAGTATTTT. This encodes CASSEIRLATDTQYF.

The chain combines TRBV2 with TRBJ1-3; tentatively, D is TRBD1 (5 bases). The ends were cut back, 3 bases at V and 0 bases at J, with 6 bases in the middle. The CDR3 spans 14 residues. Germline lookup yields CDR1 SNHLY and CDR2 FYNNEI. The CDR3 spells CASSETASGNTIYF. CDR3 in DNA: TGTGCCAGCAGTGAGACAGCCTCTGGAAACACCATATATTTT.

This clone was detected only once. V and J are TRBV19 and TRBJ1-3; TRBD1 aligns across 9 bases. The CDR3 is made up of 17 amino acids. J gave up 8 bases and V 9 bases, and 20 bases lay outside the gene matches. CDR1 is LNHDA and CDR2 is SQIVND in the germline V gene (reference sequence). The CDR3 region has the DNA TGTGCCAGCTATTCCGGGACAGGGTGGGCAGTCGGAGACACCATATATTTT. It is translated as CASYSGTGWAVGDTIYF.

The chain employs TRBV6-4 and TRBJ2-3; TRBD2 agrees at 7 bases. J gave up 2 bases and V 6 bases, and 5 bases lay outside the gene matches. From germline, CDR1 is MRHNA and CDR2 SNTAGT. This CDR3 contains 14 residues. CDR3 coding DNA: TGTGCCAGCAGCAGACTAGCAAACACAGATACGCAGTATTTT. Its protein is CASSRLANTDTQYF.

This chain links TRBV7-8 with TRBJ2-7; perhaps TRBD1 as D (6 bases). CDR1 is SGHVS and CDR2 is FQNEAQ in the germline V gene. Trimming stripped 2 bases from V and 4 bases from J, with 12 bases between. The CDR3 is made up of 14 amino acids. CDR3 protein: CASSLSTGLYEQYF. The CDR3 DNA follows: TGTGCCAGCAGCTTATCTACAGGGCTGTACGAGCAGTACTTC.

The V gene is TRBV19, the J gene TRBJ2-7, with a tentative D call TRBD1 (5 bases). The CDR3 length is 13 residues. Looked up from germline, CDR1 is LNHDA and CDR2 is SQIVND (reference sequence). V dropped 10 bases and J dropped 5 bases, with 18 bases sitting between them. The DNA of the CDR3 is TGTGCCACCGCCCGCCAAGCAGGGAACGAGCAGTACTTC. This encodes CATARQAGNEQYF.

V and J are TRBV15 and TRBJ2-7, with 9 bases matching TRBD1. This CDR3 spans 13 amino acids. Trimming cost V 6 bases and J 6 bases; bases outside gene matches: 6. Germline assignment: CDR1 LNHNV and CDR2 YYDKDF (reference sequence). The CDR3: CATRGQGGGEQYF. CDR3 DNA sequence: TGTGCCACCAGGGGACAGGGAGGGGGCGAGCAGTACTTC.

The chain links TRBV5-1 to TRBJ1-2; 11 bases are shared with TRBD1. This CDR3 spans 14 amino acids. With V trimmed by 4 bases and J by 8 bases, 7 bases remained unmatched. The germline gives CDR1 SGHRS, CDR2 YFSETQ. The chain's CDR3 is CASSLPGQGGGYTF. As DNA, the CDR3 is TGCGCCAGCAGCCTTCCGGGACAGGGGGGAGGCTACACCTTC.

The genes are TRBV7-2 and TRBJ2-3, with 9 bases identical to TRBD2. Per germline, CDR1 SGHTA and CDR2 FQGNSA. The CDR3 is made up of 18 amino acids. Germline trimming cut 3 bases from V and 4 bases from J; bases unmatched to any gene: 14. Here the CDR3 reads CASSLIAGGGAGADTQYF. DNA for the CDR3: TGTGCCAGCAGCTTGATCGCGGGCGGGGGGGCCGGTGCAGATACGCAGTATTTT.

This sequence joins TRBV6-5 and TRBJ2-5; 7 nucleotides align to TRBD1. The V segment lost 6 bases and the J segment 1 base; nucleotides outside the gene matches: 5. The germline V gene has CDR1 MNHEY and CDR2 SVGAGI. The CDR3 runs to 14 residues. The CDR3 DNA follows: TGTGCCAGCAGGAAAAACAGGGGCCAAGAGACCCAGTACTTC. It specifies CASRKNRGQETQYF.

The CDR3, as DNA: TGTGCCAGCATTGGACAGGGGGCTTCCGAGCAGTACTTC. Translating it yields CASIGQGASEQYF. This chain connects TRBV28 to TRBJ2-7; 11 bases map to TRBD1. This CDR3 region has 13 residues. The ends lost 7 bases at V and 6 bases at J; junction bases unmatched: 5. Germline V CDR1 and CDR2: MDHEN, SYDVKM.

V gene TRBV28 combines with J gene TRBJ2-7, with TRBD2 identical over 12 bases. V trimming: 5 bases; J trimming: 5 bases; junction bases outside the gene matches: 16. The CDR3 sequence is 18 residues long. The V gene's germline CDR1 is MDHEN and CDR2 SYDVKM. The CDR3 is CASSPLGLAGSGGDEQYF. As DNA, the CDR3 is TGTGCCAGCAGTCCTTTGGGACTAGCGGGTTCCGGGGGCGACGAGCAGTACTTC.

The V and J genes are TRBV4-1 and TRBJ1-1; D gene ambiguous. The CDR3 is made up of 15 amino acids. The V end was cut by 1 base, the J end by 4 bases, with 13 bases between. Germline V lookup: CDR1 MGHRA, CDR2 YSYEKL. The CDR3 DNA is TGCGCCAGCAGCCAAGGTGCAGCTAGAAGCACTGAAGCTTTCTTT. Translated: CASSQGAARSTEAFF.

The chain employs TRBV11-2 and TRBJ1-2; tentatively, D is TRBD1 (6 bases). CDR3 length: 16 residues. Germline V CDR1 and CDR2: SGHAT, FQNNGV. The V and J ends lost 4 bases and 1 base respectively, with 16 bases between them. CDR3 DNA sequence: TGTGCCAGCAGCTCCACAATACAGGGTCGTAACTATGGCTACACCTTC. Protein sequence: CASSSTIQGRNYGYTF.

This chain joins TRBV6-1 and TRBJ2-1, with D perhaps matching TRBD2 (6 bases). The V end was cut by 0 bases, the J end by 0 bases, with 6 bases between. CDR3 length: 15 amino acids. Germline lookup yields CDR1 MNHNS and CDR2 SASEGT. The DNA for the CDR3 is TGTGCCAGCAGTGAAGCTAGCGGCTCCTACAATGAGCAGTTCTTC. This translates into CASSEASGSYNEQFF.

This chain uses TRBV5-1 with TRBJ1-1; no reliable D call. V lost 4 bases, J lost 0 bases, and 13 bases lay in between. The CDR3 extends over 15 amino acids. The V gene's germline CDR1 is SGHRS and CDR2 YFSETQ. CDR3 bases: TGCGCCAGCAGCCCCGCGGGCAGTTTGAACACTGAAGCTTTCTTT. Residues: CASSPAGSLNTEAFF.

This clone was detected a few times. The chain joins TRBV19 to TRBJ1-3; no clear D. This CDR3 spans 18 amino acids. Between the trimmed V and J ends, which lost 3 bases and 0 bases, there was a span of 18 bases. CDR1 and CDR2 (germline): LNHDA, SQIVND (reference sequence). The CDR3 protein is CASSMEAAVPFSGNTIYF. CDR3 DNA sequence: TGTGCCAGTAGTATGGAGGCAGCGGTCCCATTCTCTGGAAACACCATATATTTT.

For this clone: Other DNA sequences in the same sample also yield this CDR3. The chain joins TRBV11-3 to TRBJ1-3; D remains ambiguous. Germline CDR1 and CDR2: SGHNT and YENEEA. V gave up 1 base and J gave up 0 bases, with 7 bases separating them. The CDR3 is 15 amino acids. The CDR3 protein is CASSLGDNSGNTIYF. The CDR3 region has the DNA TGTGCCAGCAGCTTAGGAGACAACTCTGGAAACACCATATATTTT.

For this clone: The junction differs from germline at one of its ends, possibly a read error. The same CDR3 is also encoded by other DNA sequences in this sample. The chain recombines TRBV2 with TRBJ1-1; a possible D gene is TRBD1 (6 bases). Germline values: CDR1 SNHLY, CDR2 FYNNEI. There are 13 residues in the CDR3. CDR3 nucleotide sequence: TGTGCCAGCAGTAATGACAGGAACACTGAGGCTTTCTTT. Its protein is CASSNDRNTEAFF.